A single sample is the source of the 10 T cell receptor beta chains below, sequenced in a study of blood T cells in healthy people across ages. A second roughly 7 to 11 cycle PCR used barcoded and J-beta primers. TCRdb reprocessed the 5' RACE reads with MiXCR, giving one entry per CDR3 protein. The sample lists fewer than 2 million distinct CDR3 sequences, more than 35% occurring once. Sequenced input: blood. These receptors all come from a human donor in good health.

This clonotype was seen only once. The chain recombines TRBV11-2 with TRBJ2-1, with D possibly being TRBD2 (6 bases). Germline V gene data show CDR1 as SGHAT and CDR2 as FQNNGV. V lost 0 bases to trimming and J lost 8 bases, with 17 bases between them. The CDR3 consists of 16 residues. The CDR3 bases are TGTGCCAGCAGCTTAGATGGGGGACTCAGGGCCCATGAGCAGTTCTTC. Protein product: CASSLDGGLRAHEQFF.

V and J are TRBV12-3 or TRBV12-4 and TRBJ1-5, with 7 bases matching TRBD1. The CDR3 length is 14 residues. J gave up 6 bases and V 5 bases, and 7 bases lay outside the gene matches. The CDR3 loop is CASSEDRDGQPQHF. The CDR3, as DNA: TGTGCCAGCAGTGAAGACAGGGACGGTCAGCCCCAGCATTTT.

The V gene is TRBV7-3, the J gene TRBJ2-4; a possible D gene is TRBD1 (6 bases). V shed 2 bases and J shed 1 base, with 15 bases lying between them. Per the germline V gene, CDR1 is SGHTA and CDR2 is FQGTGA. This CDR3 spans 17 amino acids. The CDR3 spells CASSLGQEGDAKNIQYF. The DNA of the CDR3 is TGTGCCAGCAGCTTAGGTCAAGAGGGGGACGCCAAAAACATTCAGTACTTC.

This clonotype was counted a few times. V and J are TRBV5-1 and TRBJ2-7, with unresolved D. Germline V lookup: CDR1 SGHRS, CDR2 YFSETQ. Trimming stripped 0 bases from V and 6 bases from J, with 16 bases between. CDR3 length: 15 amino acids. CDR3 bases: TGCGCCAGCAGCTTGGTCGACACCTTGACCCTCGAGCAGTACTTC. It codes for CASSLVDTLTLEQYF.

The chain carries TRBV20-1 and TRBJ1-1; D remains ambiguous. Germline values: CDR1 DFQATT, CDR2 SNEGSKA (reference sequence). This CDR3 spans 13 amino acids. With 6 bases removed from V and 0 bases from J, the gap between germline ends came to 11 bases. CDR3 region: CSAHETVNTEAFF. In nucleotides, the CDR3 is TGCAGTGCCCACGAAACAGTGAACACTGAAGCTTTCTTT.

This sequence joins TRBV11-2 and TRBJ1-2; D might be TRBD1 (6 bases). V lost 2 bases and J 2 bases, leaving 12 bases between the germline ends. The germline V gene has CDR1 SGHAT and CDR2 FQNNGV. The CDR3 sequence is 15 residues long. CDR3 nucleotides: TGTGCCAGCAGCTTAAGGGGGGACGTCAACTATGGCTACACCTTC. It is translated as CASSLRGDVNYGYTF. Full variable domain (outside the CDR3, taken from reference TRBV11-2 and TRBJ1-2): EAGVAQSPRYKIIEKRQSVAFWCNPISGHATLYWYQQILGQGPKLLIQFQNNGVVDDSQLPKDRFSAERLKGVDSTLKIQPAKLEDSAVYLCASSLRGDVNYGYTFGSGTRLTVV.

The chain is built from TRBV7-2 and TRBJ1-2, with D perhaps TRBD1 (5 bases). The CDR3 totals 20 residues. V was cut by 2 bases and J by 4 bases, with 29 bases left in between. The germline V gene has CDR1 SGHTA and CDR2 FQGNSA. The CDR3 region is CASSLPLGGEGPAACYGYTF. The CDR3 DNA reads TGTGCCAGCAGCTTACCCTTGGGGGGGGAGGGCCCGGCGGCATGCTATGGCTACACCTTC.

The chain links TRBV7-3 to TRBJ1-1; no reliable D call. V was cut by 0 bases and J by 3 bases, with 14 bases left in between. Germline CDR1 and CDR2: SGHTA and FQGTGA. This CDR3 has 16 amino acids. The CDR3, as DNA: TGTGCCAGCAGCTTAACGAGGCGGATGAGGGACACTGAAGCTTTCTTT. Translation: CASSLTRRMRDTEAFF.

As concerns this clonotype: One junction end disagrees with the germline gene, perhaps due to a read error. The chain recombines TRBV6-5 with TRBJ1-2; no clear D gene. The CDR3 length is 14 residues. The V gene's germline CDR1 is MNHEY and CDR2 SVGAGI. CDR3 sequence (DNA): TGTGTCAGCAGTTACGCGGTGGGGAACTATGGCTACACCTTC. Translation: CVSSYAVGNYGYTF.

To note about this clonotype: Its ends do not fully match the called genes, so a read error is possible. The genes are TRBV9 and TRBJ2-1; D gene unclear. Germline CDR1 reads SGDLS; CDR2 reads YYNGEE. The CDR3 contains 15 residues. CDR3 amino acids: CASSVQGQSYNEQVF. The CDR3 nucleotides read TGTGCCAGCAGCGTACAAGGCCAATCCTACAATGAGCAGGTCTTC.